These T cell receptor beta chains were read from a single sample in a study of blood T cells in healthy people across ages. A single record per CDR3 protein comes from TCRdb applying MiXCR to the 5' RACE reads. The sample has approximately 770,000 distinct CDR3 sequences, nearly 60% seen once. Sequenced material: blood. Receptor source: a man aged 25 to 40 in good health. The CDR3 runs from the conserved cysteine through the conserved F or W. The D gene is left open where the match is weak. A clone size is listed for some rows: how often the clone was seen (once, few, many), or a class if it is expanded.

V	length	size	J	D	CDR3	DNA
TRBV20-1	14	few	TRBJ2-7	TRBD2	CSARALAGVGEQYF	TGCAGTGCTAGAGCCCTAGCGGGAGTTGGCGAGCAGTACTTC
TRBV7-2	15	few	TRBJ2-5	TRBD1	CASSLVGQIQETQYF	TGTGCCAGCAGCTTAGTGGGACAGATTCAAGAGACCCAGTACTTC
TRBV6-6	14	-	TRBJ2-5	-	CASSLPQGPGTQYF	TGTGCCAGCAGCCTCCCACAGGGCCCCGGGACCCAGTACTTC
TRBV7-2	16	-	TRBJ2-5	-	CASSFGGGSGQETQYF	TGTGCCAGCAGCTTCGGTGGTGGGAGTGGCCAAGAGACCCAGTACTTC
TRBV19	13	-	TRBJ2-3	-	CASNPGGPGTQYF	TGTGCCAGTAACCCTGGGGGCCCGGGTACGCAGTATTTT
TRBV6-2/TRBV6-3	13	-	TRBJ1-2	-	CASSPTERSGYTF	TGTGCCAGCAGTCCGACAGAACGAAGTGGCTACACCTTC
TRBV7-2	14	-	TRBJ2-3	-	CASSARLASDTQYF	TGTGCCAGCAGCGCTCGTCTAGCGTCAGATACGCAGTATTTT
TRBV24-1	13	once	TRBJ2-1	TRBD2	CATSGGAYNEQFF	TGTGCCACTAGCGGGGGGGCATACAATGAGCAGTTCTTC
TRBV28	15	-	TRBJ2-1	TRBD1	CASSGKGQGYNEQFF	TGTGCCAGCAGCGGAAAGGGACAGGGCTACAATGAGCAGTTTTTC
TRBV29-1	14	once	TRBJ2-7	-	CSVESSGVGYEQYF	TGCAGCGTTGAGAGTTCGGGGGTAGGTTACGAGCAGTACTTC
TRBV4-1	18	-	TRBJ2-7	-	CASSRSFTGGTTHNEQYF	TGCGCCAGCAGCCGATCCTTTACCGGGGGGACAACTCACAATGAGCAGTACTTC
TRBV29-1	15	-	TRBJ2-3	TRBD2	CSTSGGPRSTDTQYF	TGCAGCACTAGCGGGGGGCCCCGGAGCACAGATACGCAGTATTTT
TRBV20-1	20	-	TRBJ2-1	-	CSAASVSGTSKNGPYNEQFF	TGCAGTGCCGCTTCAGTATCCGGGACTTCGAAAAACGGGCCCTACAATGAGCAGTTCTTC
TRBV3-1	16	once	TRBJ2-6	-	CASSEMIGAGANILTF	TGTGCCAGCAGCGAAATGATTGGCGCTGGGGCCAACATCCTGACTTTC
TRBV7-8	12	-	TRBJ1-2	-	CASSSGTDGCTF	TGTGCCAGCAGCTCCGGCACGGATGGCTGCACCTTC
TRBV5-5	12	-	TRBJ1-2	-	CASSPRVGIYTF	TGTGCCAGCAGCCCCCGAGTTGGGATCTACACCTTC
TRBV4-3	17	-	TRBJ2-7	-	CASSQDISRGFRNEQYF	TGCGCCAGCAGCCAAGATATTAGTAGGGGGTTCAGGAACGAGCAGTACTTC
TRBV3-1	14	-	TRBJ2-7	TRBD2	CASSALAGPHEQYF	TGTGCCAGCAGCGCGCTAGCGGGTCCCCACGAGCAGTACTTC
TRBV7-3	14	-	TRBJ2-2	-	CASSPGLPTGELFF	TGTGCCAGCAGCCCAGGACTGCCGACCGGGGAGCTGTTTTTT
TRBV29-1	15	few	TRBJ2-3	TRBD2	CSVSSPAGDTDTQYF	TGCAGCGTTTCTTCTCCGGCGGGAGACACAGATACGCAGTATTTT
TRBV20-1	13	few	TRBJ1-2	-	CSASRPSNYGYTF	TGCAGTGCTAGCAGGCCATCGAACTATGGCTACACCTTC
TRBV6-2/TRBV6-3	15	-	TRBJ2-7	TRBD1	CASKGQDPSSYEQYF	TGTGCCAGCAAAGGACAGGATCCCAGCTCCTACGAGCAGTACTTC
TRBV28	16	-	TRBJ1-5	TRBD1	CASSLWGQGFNQPQHF	TGTGCCAGCAGTTTATGGGGACAGGGGTTTAATCAGCCCCAGCATTTT
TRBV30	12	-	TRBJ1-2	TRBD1	CAWSTGVLGYTF	TGTGCCTGGAGTACAGGGGTCCTGGGCTACACCTTC
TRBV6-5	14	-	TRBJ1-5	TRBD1	CASSYATGGQPQHF	TGTGCCAGCAGTTACGCCACAGGGGGTCAGCCCCAGCATTTT
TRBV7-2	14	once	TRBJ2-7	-	CASSSRTEAYEQYF	TGTGCCAGCAGCTCCCGGACAGAAGCCTACGAGCAGTACTTC
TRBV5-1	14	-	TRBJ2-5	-	CASSHSGVEETQYF	TGCGCCAGCAGCCACTCCGGGGTCGAAGAGACCCAGTACTTC
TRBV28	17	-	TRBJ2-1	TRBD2	CASISLWSAGAYNEQFF	TGTGCCAGCATTTCCCTTTGGAGCGCGGGGGCCTACAATGAGCAGTTCTTC
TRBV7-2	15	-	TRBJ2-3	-	CASSLVRSVRDTQYF	TGTGCCAGCAGCTTAGTGCGAAGTGTCAGGGATACGCAGTATTTT
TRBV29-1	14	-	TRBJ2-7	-	CSVEDSDSTYEQYF	TGCAGCGTTGAAGATAGTGACTCAACCTACGAGCAGTACTTC
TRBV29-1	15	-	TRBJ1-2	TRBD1	CSVIQPRQGFYGYTF	TGCAGCGTCATTCAGCCCCGACAGGGCTTCTATGGCTACACCTTC
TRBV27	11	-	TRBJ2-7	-	CASSSYTEQYF	TGTGCCAGCAGTAGTTATACCGAGCAGTACTTC
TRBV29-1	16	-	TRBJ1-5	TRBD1	CSVRAGGIGSNQPQHF	TGCAGCGTTAGGGCAGGGGGAATAGGAAGCAATCAGCCCCAGCATTTT
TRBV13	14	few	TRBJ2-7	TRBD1	CASTAGDSFYEQYF	TGTGCCAGCACAGCTGGGGACAGCTTCTACGAGCAGTACTTC
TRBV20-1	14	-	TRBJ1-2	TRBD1	CSAKTGPGGYGYTF	TGCAGTGCCAAAACGGGTCCAGGGGGCTATGGCTACACCTTC
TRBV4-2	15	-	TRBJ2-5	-	CASSRPGTSQETQYF	TGTGCCAGCAGCCGACCCGGGACCAGTCAAGAGACCCAGTACTTC
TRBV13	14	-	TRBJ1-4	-	CASSLRTGLEKLFF	TGTGCCAGCAGCTTAAGGACTGGCCTTGAAAAACTGTTTTTT